This T cell receptor (beta chain) was identified during a study of spatial heterogeneity in lung cancer. General study points: TCRs found ubiquitously expanded in tumor appeared in blood more at resection than at follow-up.

In its sample, this clonotype was seen a few times. Its cognate antigen is unknown. V lost 1 base to trimming and J lost 7 bases, with 14 bases between them. This CDR3 contains 14 residues. Germline CDR1 SGHTA, CDR2 FQGNSA. Every TCR cDNA molecule carried a tag that served as a unique molecular identifier. TCRdb independently ran MiXCR on the 5' RACE reads; one entry per CDR3 protein. The sample records around 92,000 distinct CDR3 sequences, 12% being singletons. Time point denoted: sample taken at primary tumor resection. The donors, 72 patients with untreated early-stage non-small cell lung cancer, provided the samples. Material for sequencing was whole RNA from tumor, nontumor lung or frozen PBMC, left unsorted.

The sequenced sample was PBMCs, obtained at surgery. The chain combines TRBV7-2 with TRBJ2-7, with no clear D. The sequence was obtained from a male donor with early-stage non-small cell lung cancer. The CDR3 sequence: CASSLVTGDKEQYF. The CDR3 coding sequence is TGTGCCAGCAGCTTAGTTACCGGCGACAAAGAGCAGTACTTC.